One sample yielded the 19 T cell receptor beta chains listed below, sequenced in a study of blood T cell repertoires in COVID-19. Produced via immunoSEQ multiplex PCR; TCRdb's table is partial and in-frame only. In the table there are 190,000 or so clones, roughly 84% of which are singletons. Sample: PBMCs or T cells enriched from blood (not recorded which). The receptors shown here come from a man aged 40-49 years who had recovered from COVID-19.

The V and J genes are TRBV5-1 and TRBJ2-7; 8 positions match TRBD1. This CDR3 is 13 amino acids long. Trimming at V came to 3 bases and at J to 5 bases, leaving 4 bases not matched to a gene. Germline V gene data show CDR1 as SGHRS and CDR2 as YFSETQ. CDR3 DNA sequence: TGCGCCAGCAGCTCAGACAGGGGCAACGAGCAGTACTTC. Translation gives CASSSDRGNEQYF.

The chain is built from TRBV28 and TRBJ1-2; weak D call: TRBD1 (5 bases). Germline CDR1 reads MDHEN; CDR2 reads SYDVKM. The V gene lost 7 bases and the J gene lost 3 bases, with 24 bases spanning the gap. The CDR3 loop spans 17 amino acids. The CDR3 is CASIYALRGGRDYGYTF. In nucleotides, the CDR3 is TGTGCCAGCATTTATGCTTTAAGGGGAGGAAGGGACTATGGCTACACCTTC.

This sequence joins TRBV6-5 and TRBJ2-7; the match to TRBD1 covers 8 bases. CDR3 length equals 13 residues. Germline CDR1 MNHEY, CDR2 SVGAGI. J gave up 2 bases and V 6 bases, and 3 bases lay outside the gene matches. CDR3 in DNA: TGTGCCAGCAGCACCAGGGGGCCCTACGAGCAGTACTTC. Protein product: CASSTRGPYEQYF.

The chain uses TRBV10-3 and TRBJ1-1, with 7 bases matching TRBD1. Trimming cost V 3 bases and J 4 bases; bases outside gene matches: 8. The germline gives CDR1 ENHRY, CDR2 SYGVKD. This CDR3 is 15 amino acids long. CDR3 nucleotide sequence: TGTGCCATCAGTGAATTGCAGGGGGGTCGCACTGAAGCTTTCTTT. Encoded protein: CAISELQGGRTEAFF.

J is TRBJ1-2 and V is TRBV9; 8 positions agree with TRBD1. Germline-derived CDR1 and CDR2 are SGDLS and YYNGEE. J was trimmed by 7 bases and V by 4 bases; bases with no gene match: 9. The CDR3 consists of 14 residues. DNA for the CDR3: TGTGCCAGCAGCACCTGGACAGGGCAAGGTGGCTACACCTTC. This sequence encodes CASSTWTGQGGYTF.

The chain couples TRBV9 to TRBJ1-1; no clear D gene. Trimming took 0 bases from V and 5 from J, leaving 8 bases between them. The germline CDR1 and CDR2 sequences are SGDLS and YYNGEE. This CDR3 region has 13 residues. CDR3 protein: CASSVGRGTEAFF. The CDR3 region has the DNA TGTGCCAGCAGCGTAGGGCGAGGGACTGAAGCTTTCTTT.

The rearrangement uses TRBV5-5 and TRBJ1-2, with 8 nucleotides matching TRBD1. Germline loops: CDR1 SGHKS, CDR2 YYEKEE (reference sequence). J lost 8 bases, V lost 4 bases, and 19 bases had no gene match. This CDR3 has 17 amino acids. Here the CDR3 reads CASSPPPIGQGIGGYTF. As DNA, the CDR3 is TGTGCCAGCAGCCCCCCGCCGATAGGACAGGGCATTGGAGGCTACACCTTC.

This clone has a handful of counts. The chain employs TRBV9 and TRBJ2-7, with 7 bases lining up with TRBD1. Germline V CDR1 and CDR2: SGDLS, YYNGEE. V trimming: 2 bases; J trimming: 2 bases; junction bases outside the gene matches: 7. There are 15 residues in the CDR3. The CDR3 DNA sequence: TGTGCCAGCAGCGTGTCGGGACAGATAACCTACGAGCAGTACTTC. It codes for CASSVSGQITYEQYF. Based on the CDR3 plus reference TRBV9 and TRBJ2-7, the full variable domain is DSGVTQTPKHLITATGQRVTLRCSPRSGDLSVYWYQQSLDQGLQFLIQYYNGEERAKGNILERFSAQQFPDLHSELNLSSLELGDSALYFCASSVSGQITYEQYFGPGTRLTVT.

The CDR3 DNA reads TGTGCCAGCAGCTTTCGGGTAACCGGGGAGCTGTTTTTT. Its translation is CASSFRVTGELFF. The rearrangement links TRBV7-2 to TRBJ2-2; unclear D gene. The V gene lost 3 bases and the J gene lost 5 bases, with 7 bases spanning the gap. The CDR3 spans 13 residues. The germline CDR1 and CDR2 sequences are SGHTA and FQGNSA.

The chain joins TRBV23-1 to TRBJ2-6, with TRBD2 matching 9 bases. TRBV23-1 is an ORF, and what it does is uncertain. CDR3 length: 20 amino acids. V shed 0 bases, J shed 1 base, and the junction held 10 bases outside the gene matches. CDR3 sequence (DNA): TGCGCCAGCAGTCAATCAGGAGAAGCGGGGGGCCCTTCTGGGGCCAACGTCCTGACTTTC. Translation gives CASSQSGEAGGPSGANVLTF.

This chain joins TRBV3-1 (or the pseudogene TRBV3-2) and TRBJ2-2; the match to TRBD1 covers 7 bases. J was trimmed by 5 bases and V by 3 bases; bases with no gene match: 6. CDR3 length: 15 residues. Per the germline V gene, CDR1 is LGHDT and CDR2 is YNNKEL (reference sequence). Written as DNA, the CDR3 is TGTGCCAGCAGCCACCTAGACAGGGCGACCGGGGAGCTGTTTTTT. Its translation: CASSHLDRATGELFF.

The rearrangement uses TRBV19 and TRBJ2-1; the match to TRBD1 covers 10 bases. Germline values: CDR1 LNHDA, CDR2 SQIVND (reference sequence). Trimming at V came to 3 bases and at J to 7 bases, leaving 6 bases not matched to a gene. This CDR3 region has 15 residues. This CDR3 reads CASSIQDRGYNEQFF. CDR3 coding DNA: TGTGCCAGTAGTATTCAGGACAGGGGGTATAATGAGCAGTTCTTC.

The sample holds a few counts of this clone. The V and J genes are TRBV18 and TRBJ1-2, with D hard to call. Trimming shortened V by 0 bases and J by 1 base, and 9 bases separated the two germline ends. This CDR3 has 15 residues. The germline gives CDR1 KGHSH, CDR2 LQKENI. CDR3 amino acids: CASSPPSQLNYGYTF. In DNA, the CDR3 is TGTGCCAGCTCACCACCGTCACAGCTTAACTATGGCTACACCTTC. Combining the CDR3 with reference TRBV18 and TRBJ1-2 gives the whole variable domain NAGVMQNPRHLVRRRGQEARLRCSPMKGHSHVYWYRQLPEEGLKFMVYLQKENIIDESGMPKERFSAEFPKEGPSILRIQQVVRGDSAAYFCASSPPSQLNYGYTFGSGTRLTVV.

The chain recombines TRBV5-1 with TRBJ2-5, with D possibly TRBD1 on 5 matching bases. The CDR3 contains 15 residues. The germline CDR1 and CDR2 sequences are SGHRS and YFSETQ. V was trimmed by 0 bases and J by 5 bases, leaving 14 bases between them. CDR3 sequence (DNA): TGCGCCAGCAGCTTGGCTCAGGGCCCTGGGGAGACCCAGTACTTC. This sequence encodes CASSLAQGPGETQYF.

Here the CDR3 DNA reads TGTGCCAGATTAAGGGGTAATGAGCAGTTCTTC. Translating gives CARLRGNEQFF. V is TRBV2 and J is TRBJ2-1; possible D gene TRBD1, 5 bases. This CDR3 has 11 amino acids. Trimming took 9 bases from V and 7 from J, leaving 10 bases between them. Looked up from germline, CDR1 is SNHLY and CDR2 is FYNNEI.

The chain recombines TRBV6-5 with TRBJ1-2; D call uncertain. Trimming took off 6 bases at V and 8 bases at J, with 13 bases between the two ends. The CDR3 is 12 residues long. Germline-derived CDR1 and CDR2 are MNHEY and SVGAGI. CDR3 DNA: TGTGCCAGCAGGAGGGATCTTGGAGGCTACACCTTC. It translates to CASRRDLGGYTF.

This clone was found once. The V call is TRBV7-9, the J call TRBJ1-4; TRBD1 matches 9 bases. Germline V CDR1 and CDR2: SEHNR, FQNEAQ (reference sequence). There are 15 residues in the CDR3. V lost 5 bases and J lost 5; bases outside the gene matches: 6. The CDR3 sequence: CASSPRDRENEKLFF. In DNA form, the CDR3 reads TGTGCCAGCAGCCCAAGGGACAGGGAAAATGAAAAACTGTTTTTT.

The chain uses TRBV5-1 and TRBJ2-3, with D possibly matching TRBD1 (6 bases). Germline V lookup: CDR1 SGHRS, CDR2 YFSETQ. The ends were cut back, 4 bases at V and 7 bases at J, with 19 bases in the middle. The CDR3 has 15 residues. The CDR3 spells CASSPSGTRTNTQYF. CDR3 nucleotide sequence: TGCGCCAGCAGCCCCTCCGGGACAAGGACAAATACGCAGTATTTT.

The chain couples TRBV5-4 to TRBJ2-7; D perhaps matches TRBD1 (6 bases). Trimming cost V 0 bases and J 0 bases, with 13 bases left between them. The germline CDR1 and CDR2 sequences are SGHNT and YYREEE (reference sequence). The CDR3 has 16 residues. CDR3 residues: CASSLGAGVSSYEQYF. CDR3 sequence (DNA): TGTGCCAGCAGCTTGGGGGCAGGGGTTAGCTCCTACGAGCAGTACTTC.